These 9 T cell receptor beta chains share one sample of origin, sequenced in a study of tumor-infiltrating lymphocytes in primary liver carcinoma. Synthesis of TCR beta cDNA was carried out from 500 ng total RNA with a constant-region primer. TCR beta libraries came from three nested multiplex PCR rounds using slightly modified ARM-PCR. Amplification in the first two PCR rounds was performed using TRBV1-TRBV30 forward primers and a C-beta reverse primer for 10 cycles each. TCRdb recomputed calls from the multiplex PCR reads with MiXCR, one row per CDR3 protein. The sample includes approximately 310,000 distinct CDR3 sequences, over 55% of them seen just once. Out of unsorted whole blood came the blood RNA, and germline DNA was extracted as well. Material for sequencing was peripheral blood. The origin of the receptors is a man in his forties or fifties with primary liver carcinoma and hepatitis B virus infection.

About this clonotype itself: One junction end disagrees with the germline gene, perhaps due to a read error. This chain uses TRBV28 with TRBJ2-7, with no clear D. Germline-derived CDR1 and CDR2 are MDHEN and SYDVKM. The CDR3 sequence is 12 residues long. The CDR3 DNA reads TGTGCCAGCAGTTTAGGTGCGTACGTGCAGTACTTC. Translating gives CASSLGAYVQYF.

This clonotype showed up just a few times. This CDR3 reads CASSKGGMKETQYF. In DNA, the CDR3 is TGTGCCAGCAGCAAAGGAGGGATGAAAGAGACCCAGTACTTC. The chain carries TRBV21-1 and TRBJ2-5; TRBD2, the table's D call, lacks a check against the DNA. TRBV21-1 represents a pseudogene. The CDR3 sequence is 14 residues long.

With regard to this clonotype: A read error is possible here, since a much larger clone lies one base away. The gene calls are TRBV4-3 and TRBJ1-1; TRBD1 is a possible D gene (6 bases). This CDR3 region has 13 residues. The germline gives CDR1 LGHNA, CDR2 YSLEER. CDR3 in DNA: TGCGCCAGCAGCCACACAGGGAGGACTGTAGCTTTCTTT. Amino acids: CASSHTGRTVAFF.

J is TRBJ1-5 and V is TRBV29-1; TRBD1 matches 8 bases. Near its end, the DNA agrees better with TRBJ2-3, so the J call may be wrong. The CDR3 loop spans 14 amino acids. The germline V gene encodes CDR1 SQVTM and CDR2 ANQGSEA. The CDR3 DNA reads as TGCAGCGCCCGAGCAGGGGGCGTTAGTCAGCCCCAGTATTTT. Protein sequence: CSARAGGVSQPQYF.

This clonotype was recorded at least ten times. The chain combines TRBV6-5 with TRBJ2-2, with D tentatively TRBD2 (6 bases). The CDR3 consists of 16 residues. Trimming removed 0 bases at V and 0 bases at J, with 8 bases between. Germline values: CDR1 MNHEY, CDR2 SVGAGI. The CDR3 loop reads CASSYSPGANTGELFF. In DNA form, the CDR3 reads TGTGCCAGCAGTTACTCGCCGGGAGCGAACACCGGGGAGCTGTTTTTT.

Comments on this clonotype: A much more abundant neighbour one base away suggests this may be a read error. The V gene is TRBV4-1, the J gene TRBJ1-2; D is possibly TRBD1 (5 bases). The CDR3 has 15 residues. CDR1 and CDR2 (germline): MGHRA, YSYEKL. The CDR3, as DNA: TGCGCCAGCATCCAAATGGGGGGGGCTAACTATGGCTACACCTTC. This translates into CASIQMGGANYGYTF.

Notes on this clonotype: Sequence at one end of the junction differs from germline and may be a read error. The chain has TRBV6-6 and TRBJ1-1; D is ambiguous. Germline lookup yields CDR1 MNHNY and CDR2 SVGAGI (reference sequence). The CDR3 sequence is 12 residues long. The CDR3 region has the DNA TGTGCCAGCAGTTATGGGAGCACTGAAGTTTTCTTT. As protein: CASSYGSTEVFF.

In regard to this clonotype: Mismatch with germline at one junction end may stem from a read error. The rearrangement links TRBV4-3 to TRBJ2-1; perhaps TRBD2 as D (5 bases). Germline V gene lookup returns CDR1 LGHNA and CDR2 YSLEER. CDR3 length equals 15 residues. The CDR3 reads CASSQESGPYNEEFF. In DNA form, the CDR3 reads TGCGCCAGCAGCCAGGAGAGCGGACCTTACAATGAGGAGTTCTTC.

Regarding this clonotype: A much larger clone differs from this one at a single base, so this may be a read error. The chain couples TRBV4-2 to TRBJ2-1, with D perhaps matching TRBD1 (6 bases). CDR1 is LGHNA and CDR2 is YNFKEQ in the germline V gene. This CDR3 contains 16 residues. CDR3 in DNA: TGTGCCAGCAGCCAAGAGCAGGGGCTTTCCTACAATGAGCAGTTATTC. Translated: CASSQEQGLSYNEQLF.